These T cell receptor beta chains were read from a single sample in a study of CD8 T cells in ankylosing spondylitis. From the 5' RACE reads, TCRdb called clonotypes with MiXCR, one entry per CDR3 protein. The table lists fewer than 400,000 distinct CDR3 sequences, 14% to 15% of them singletons. Specimen: blood, either unsorted or a sorted T cell fraction (not recorded which). The receptors originated from a male donor with ankylosing spondylitis or in good health (not recorded which). The CDR3 runs from the conserved cysteine through the conserved F or W. The D gene is left open where the match is weak. The size of a clone is reported for some rows only, either as once, few or many, or as a class for expanded clones.

>TRBJ2-3|-|TRBD1|TRBV5-1
CASSPRGYEGDTQYF
TGCGCCAGCAGCCCCAGGGGGTACGAGGGAGATACGCAGTATTTT
>TRBJ1-1|many|-|TRBV5-1
CASSLAGQDTEAFF
TGCGCCAGCAGCTTGGCAGGTCAGGACACTGAAGCTTTCTTT
>TRBJ1-2|many|-|TRBV12-3/TRBV12-4
CASSFRNYGYTF
TGTGCCAGCAGTTTCCGCAACTATGGCTACACCTTC
>TRBJ2-2|few|-|TRBV6-5
CASTWTENTGELFF
TGTGCCAGCACTTGGACCGAGAACACCGGGGAGCTGTTTTTT
>TRBJ2-6|few|TRBD2|TRBV3-1
CASSPGLAGSGANVLTF
TGTGCCAGCAGCCCGGGACTAGCGGGCTCTGGGGCCAACGTCCTGACTTTC
>TRBJ2-2|few|-|TRBV7-6
CASSLGPVGNTGELFF
TGTGCCAGCAGCTTAGGTCCCGTCGGCAACACCGGGGAGCTGTTTTTT
>TRBJ2-7|-|-|TRBV6-5
CASSYSAGLYDYEQYF
TGTGCCAGCAGTTACTCGGCAGGGCTGTATGACTACGAGCAGTACTTC
>TRBJ2-3|few|TRBD2|TRBV10-3
CAISPGGGRRDTQYF
TGTGCCATCAGCCCCGGGGGCGGGAGGCGGGATACGCAGTATTTT
>TRBJ2-7|-|TRBD1|TRBV7-2
CASSLRDRGDEQYF
TGTGCCAGCAGCCTCCGGGACAGGGGGGACGAGCAGTACTTC
>TRBJ2-3|many|-|TRBV2
CASSENGLLTDTQYF
TGTGCCAGCAGTGAAAATGGGCTCCTCACAGATACGCAGTATTTT
>TRBJ2-1|-|TRBD2|TRBV2
CATTGTSEHEQFF
TGTGCCACCACCGGGACTAGCGAGCATGAGCAGTTCTTC
>TRBJ2-1|-|-|TRBV5-1
CACSPGGGPYNEQFF
TGCGCCTGCAGCCCAGGAGGCGGTCCCTACAATGAGCAGTTCTTC
>TRBJ2-3|-|-|TRBV7-2
CASSLSLAETDTQYF
TGTGCCAGCAGCTTAAGTCTAGCTGAGACAGATACGCAGTATTTT
>TRBJ2-5|few|-|TRBV14
CASSQQRSGTQYF
TGTGCCAGCAGCCAACAACGATCAGGGACCCAGTACTTC
>TRBJ2-2|-|-|TRBV3-1
CASSQVWGAHGELFF
TGTGCCAGCAGCCAAGTATGGGGGGCCCACGGGGAGCTGTTTTTT
>TRBJ2-5|-|TRBD2|TRBV20-1
CSAPPGASGETERYF
TGCAGTGCTCCCCCCGGGGCTAGCGGAGAGACCGAGCGGTACTTC
>TRBJ1-1|-|-|TRBV7-9
CASSLENRVEIF
TGTGCCAGCAGCTTAGAGAACAGGGTAGAGATCTTT
>TRBJ2-7|-|-|TRBV6-1
CASSALRDPSYEQYF
TGTGCCAGCAGTGCCCTGAGGGACCCTTCCTACGAGCAGTACTTC
>TRBJ1-1|few|TRBD1|TRBV5-1
CASSHRPGQGYTEAFF
TGCGCCAGCAGCCACAGACCCGGACAGGGATACACTGAAGCTTTCTTT
>TRBJ2-7|few|-|TRBV5-1
CASGLGISYEQYF
TGCGCCAGCGGACTGGGGATCTCCTACGAGCAGTACTTC
>TRBJ1-4|few|TRBD1|TRBV5-5
CASTIQGASGKLFF
TGTGCCAGCACCATCCAGGGGGCTTCGGGGAAACTGTTTTTT
>TRBJ2-1|many|-|TRBV10-2
CASSESQGTEQFF
TGCGCCAGCAGTGAGTCACAGGGTACTGAGCAGTTCTTC
>TRBJ2-2|few|-|TRBV25-1
CASSSSMWLRGTGELFF
TGTGCCAGCAGTAGTTCTATGTGGTTGAGGGGCACCGGGGAGCTGTTTTTT
>TRBJ2-1|many|-|TRBV12-3/TRBV12-4
CASSFRIGEPGRNEQFF
TGTGCCAGCAGTTTTAGGATCGGGGAACCGGGCAGGAATGAGCAGTTCTTC
>TRBJ1-6|-|TRBD1|TRBV4-1
CASSQDSPGTGNSPLHF
TGCGCCAGCAGCCAAGATTCCCCCGGGACAGGAAATTCACCCCTCCACTTT
>TRBJ2-7|few|-|TRBV21-1
CASQGGETKYF
TGTGCCAGCCAAGGGGGCGAAACGAAGTACTTC
>TRBJ1-2|many|TRBD1|TRBV28
CASRRLGGSNYGYTF
TGTGCCAGCCGACGTTTAGGGGGCTCTAACTATGGCTACACCTTC
>TRBJ2-5|few|TRBD1|TRBV10-1
CASSSRQGWGETQYF
TGCGCCAGCAGTTCCAGACAGGGCTGGGGGGAGACCCAGTACTTC
>TRBJ2-7|-|TRBD2|TRBV10-1
CASSEDSGSSYEQYF
TGCGCCAGCAGTGAAGATAGCGGGAGCTCCTACGAGCAGTACTTC
>TRBJ1-5|-|-|TRBV20-1
CSAIDNSGWGQPQHF
TGCAGTGCTATCGACAATTCCGGGTGGGGGCAGCCCCAGCATTTT
>TRBJ2-7|few|-|TRBV10-3
CAIKGDGAYEQYF
TGTGCCATCAAGGGGGACGGTGCCTACGAGCAGTACTTC
>TRBJ1-1|few|-|TRBV10-2
CASKQGLSTEAFF
TGCGCCAGCAAACAGGGTTTGAGCACTGAAGCTTTCTTT
>TRBJ2-1|-|-|TRBV18
CASSRNGPYNEQFF
TGTGCCAGCTCACGGAACGGGCCCTACAATGAGCAGTTCTTC
>TRBJ2-3|many|-|TRBV12-3/TRBV12-4
CASSSLSGPGSTDTQYF
TGTGCCAGCAGTTCTCTTTCCGGTCCGGGAAGCACAGATACGCAGTATTTT
>TRBJ2-1|few|-|TRBV12-3/TRBV12-4
CASSPDSYNEQFF
TGTGCCAGCAGTCCTGACTCCTACAATGAGCAGTTCTTC
>TRBJ2-1|few|-|TRBV6-4
CASSGGSSSSYNEQFF
TGTGCCAGCAGTGGGGGCAGTTCGAGCTCCTACAATGAGCAGTTCTTC
>TRBJ1-1|few|-|TRBV27
CASSFRGRVGTEAFF
TGTGCCAGCAGTTTCCGAGGCAGGGTCGGGACTGAAGCTTTCTTT
>TRBJ1-5|-|-|TRBV20-1
CSGIEGGTQHF
TGCAGTGGGATCGAAGGGGGGACCCAGCATTTT
>TRBJ2-2|few|-|TRBV7-9
CASSSREYTGELFF
TGTGCCAGCAGCTCCCGGGAGTACACCGGGGAGCTGTTTTTT
>TRBJ2-7|-|TRBD2|TRBV12-3/TRBV12-4
CASSLALLGGGVTYEQYF
TGTGCCAGCAGTTTAGCGCTCTTGGGCGGGGGGGTCACCTACGAGCAGTACTTC
>TRBJ2-5|-|-|TRBV5-1
CASSLGVLETQYF
TGCGCCAGCAGCTTGGGGGTGTTGGAGACCCAGTACTTC
>TRBJ2-7|-|TRBD1|TRBV12-3/TRBV12-4
CASKDRGQYEQYF
TGTGCCAGCAAAGACAGGGGGCAGTACGAGCAGTACTTC
>TRBJ2-7|few|-|TRBV30
CAWSLGPFSEQYF
TGTGCCTGGAGTCTGGGGCCTTTTTCCGAGCAGTACTTC
>TRBJ2-2|few|-|TRBV5-1
CASLGTPYTGELFF
TGCGCCAGCCTCGGGACACCTTACACCGGGGAGCTGTTTTTT
>TRBJ2-1|-|TRBD2|TRBV3-1
CASGLSSYNEQFF
TGTGCTAGCGGGTTGAGCTCCTACAATGAGCAGTTCTTC